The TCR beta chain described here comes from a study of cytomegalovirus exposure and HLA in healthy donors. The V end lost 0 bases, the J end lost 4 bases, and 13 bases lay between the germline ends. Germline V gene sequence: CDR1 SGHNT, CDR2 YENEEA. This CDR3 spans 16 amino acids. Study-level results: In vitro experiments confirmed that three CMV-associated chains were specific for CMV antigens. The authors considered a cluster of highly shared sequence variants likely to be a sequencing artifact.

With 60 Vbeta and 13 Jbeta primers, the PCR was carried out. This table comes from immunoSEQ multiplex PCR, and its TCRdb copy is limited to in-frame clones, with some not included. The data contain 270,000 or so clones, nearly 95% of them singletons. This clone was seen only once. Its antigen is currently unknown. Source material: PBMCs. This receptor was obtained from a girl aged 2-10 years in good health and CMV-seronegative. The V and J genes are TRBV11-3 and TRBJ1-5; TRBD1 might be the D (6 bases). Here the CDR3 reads CASSLDQRGWNQPQHF. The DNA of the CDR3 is TGTGCCAGCAGCTTAGACCAGAGGGGGTGGAATCAGCCCCAGCATTTT.